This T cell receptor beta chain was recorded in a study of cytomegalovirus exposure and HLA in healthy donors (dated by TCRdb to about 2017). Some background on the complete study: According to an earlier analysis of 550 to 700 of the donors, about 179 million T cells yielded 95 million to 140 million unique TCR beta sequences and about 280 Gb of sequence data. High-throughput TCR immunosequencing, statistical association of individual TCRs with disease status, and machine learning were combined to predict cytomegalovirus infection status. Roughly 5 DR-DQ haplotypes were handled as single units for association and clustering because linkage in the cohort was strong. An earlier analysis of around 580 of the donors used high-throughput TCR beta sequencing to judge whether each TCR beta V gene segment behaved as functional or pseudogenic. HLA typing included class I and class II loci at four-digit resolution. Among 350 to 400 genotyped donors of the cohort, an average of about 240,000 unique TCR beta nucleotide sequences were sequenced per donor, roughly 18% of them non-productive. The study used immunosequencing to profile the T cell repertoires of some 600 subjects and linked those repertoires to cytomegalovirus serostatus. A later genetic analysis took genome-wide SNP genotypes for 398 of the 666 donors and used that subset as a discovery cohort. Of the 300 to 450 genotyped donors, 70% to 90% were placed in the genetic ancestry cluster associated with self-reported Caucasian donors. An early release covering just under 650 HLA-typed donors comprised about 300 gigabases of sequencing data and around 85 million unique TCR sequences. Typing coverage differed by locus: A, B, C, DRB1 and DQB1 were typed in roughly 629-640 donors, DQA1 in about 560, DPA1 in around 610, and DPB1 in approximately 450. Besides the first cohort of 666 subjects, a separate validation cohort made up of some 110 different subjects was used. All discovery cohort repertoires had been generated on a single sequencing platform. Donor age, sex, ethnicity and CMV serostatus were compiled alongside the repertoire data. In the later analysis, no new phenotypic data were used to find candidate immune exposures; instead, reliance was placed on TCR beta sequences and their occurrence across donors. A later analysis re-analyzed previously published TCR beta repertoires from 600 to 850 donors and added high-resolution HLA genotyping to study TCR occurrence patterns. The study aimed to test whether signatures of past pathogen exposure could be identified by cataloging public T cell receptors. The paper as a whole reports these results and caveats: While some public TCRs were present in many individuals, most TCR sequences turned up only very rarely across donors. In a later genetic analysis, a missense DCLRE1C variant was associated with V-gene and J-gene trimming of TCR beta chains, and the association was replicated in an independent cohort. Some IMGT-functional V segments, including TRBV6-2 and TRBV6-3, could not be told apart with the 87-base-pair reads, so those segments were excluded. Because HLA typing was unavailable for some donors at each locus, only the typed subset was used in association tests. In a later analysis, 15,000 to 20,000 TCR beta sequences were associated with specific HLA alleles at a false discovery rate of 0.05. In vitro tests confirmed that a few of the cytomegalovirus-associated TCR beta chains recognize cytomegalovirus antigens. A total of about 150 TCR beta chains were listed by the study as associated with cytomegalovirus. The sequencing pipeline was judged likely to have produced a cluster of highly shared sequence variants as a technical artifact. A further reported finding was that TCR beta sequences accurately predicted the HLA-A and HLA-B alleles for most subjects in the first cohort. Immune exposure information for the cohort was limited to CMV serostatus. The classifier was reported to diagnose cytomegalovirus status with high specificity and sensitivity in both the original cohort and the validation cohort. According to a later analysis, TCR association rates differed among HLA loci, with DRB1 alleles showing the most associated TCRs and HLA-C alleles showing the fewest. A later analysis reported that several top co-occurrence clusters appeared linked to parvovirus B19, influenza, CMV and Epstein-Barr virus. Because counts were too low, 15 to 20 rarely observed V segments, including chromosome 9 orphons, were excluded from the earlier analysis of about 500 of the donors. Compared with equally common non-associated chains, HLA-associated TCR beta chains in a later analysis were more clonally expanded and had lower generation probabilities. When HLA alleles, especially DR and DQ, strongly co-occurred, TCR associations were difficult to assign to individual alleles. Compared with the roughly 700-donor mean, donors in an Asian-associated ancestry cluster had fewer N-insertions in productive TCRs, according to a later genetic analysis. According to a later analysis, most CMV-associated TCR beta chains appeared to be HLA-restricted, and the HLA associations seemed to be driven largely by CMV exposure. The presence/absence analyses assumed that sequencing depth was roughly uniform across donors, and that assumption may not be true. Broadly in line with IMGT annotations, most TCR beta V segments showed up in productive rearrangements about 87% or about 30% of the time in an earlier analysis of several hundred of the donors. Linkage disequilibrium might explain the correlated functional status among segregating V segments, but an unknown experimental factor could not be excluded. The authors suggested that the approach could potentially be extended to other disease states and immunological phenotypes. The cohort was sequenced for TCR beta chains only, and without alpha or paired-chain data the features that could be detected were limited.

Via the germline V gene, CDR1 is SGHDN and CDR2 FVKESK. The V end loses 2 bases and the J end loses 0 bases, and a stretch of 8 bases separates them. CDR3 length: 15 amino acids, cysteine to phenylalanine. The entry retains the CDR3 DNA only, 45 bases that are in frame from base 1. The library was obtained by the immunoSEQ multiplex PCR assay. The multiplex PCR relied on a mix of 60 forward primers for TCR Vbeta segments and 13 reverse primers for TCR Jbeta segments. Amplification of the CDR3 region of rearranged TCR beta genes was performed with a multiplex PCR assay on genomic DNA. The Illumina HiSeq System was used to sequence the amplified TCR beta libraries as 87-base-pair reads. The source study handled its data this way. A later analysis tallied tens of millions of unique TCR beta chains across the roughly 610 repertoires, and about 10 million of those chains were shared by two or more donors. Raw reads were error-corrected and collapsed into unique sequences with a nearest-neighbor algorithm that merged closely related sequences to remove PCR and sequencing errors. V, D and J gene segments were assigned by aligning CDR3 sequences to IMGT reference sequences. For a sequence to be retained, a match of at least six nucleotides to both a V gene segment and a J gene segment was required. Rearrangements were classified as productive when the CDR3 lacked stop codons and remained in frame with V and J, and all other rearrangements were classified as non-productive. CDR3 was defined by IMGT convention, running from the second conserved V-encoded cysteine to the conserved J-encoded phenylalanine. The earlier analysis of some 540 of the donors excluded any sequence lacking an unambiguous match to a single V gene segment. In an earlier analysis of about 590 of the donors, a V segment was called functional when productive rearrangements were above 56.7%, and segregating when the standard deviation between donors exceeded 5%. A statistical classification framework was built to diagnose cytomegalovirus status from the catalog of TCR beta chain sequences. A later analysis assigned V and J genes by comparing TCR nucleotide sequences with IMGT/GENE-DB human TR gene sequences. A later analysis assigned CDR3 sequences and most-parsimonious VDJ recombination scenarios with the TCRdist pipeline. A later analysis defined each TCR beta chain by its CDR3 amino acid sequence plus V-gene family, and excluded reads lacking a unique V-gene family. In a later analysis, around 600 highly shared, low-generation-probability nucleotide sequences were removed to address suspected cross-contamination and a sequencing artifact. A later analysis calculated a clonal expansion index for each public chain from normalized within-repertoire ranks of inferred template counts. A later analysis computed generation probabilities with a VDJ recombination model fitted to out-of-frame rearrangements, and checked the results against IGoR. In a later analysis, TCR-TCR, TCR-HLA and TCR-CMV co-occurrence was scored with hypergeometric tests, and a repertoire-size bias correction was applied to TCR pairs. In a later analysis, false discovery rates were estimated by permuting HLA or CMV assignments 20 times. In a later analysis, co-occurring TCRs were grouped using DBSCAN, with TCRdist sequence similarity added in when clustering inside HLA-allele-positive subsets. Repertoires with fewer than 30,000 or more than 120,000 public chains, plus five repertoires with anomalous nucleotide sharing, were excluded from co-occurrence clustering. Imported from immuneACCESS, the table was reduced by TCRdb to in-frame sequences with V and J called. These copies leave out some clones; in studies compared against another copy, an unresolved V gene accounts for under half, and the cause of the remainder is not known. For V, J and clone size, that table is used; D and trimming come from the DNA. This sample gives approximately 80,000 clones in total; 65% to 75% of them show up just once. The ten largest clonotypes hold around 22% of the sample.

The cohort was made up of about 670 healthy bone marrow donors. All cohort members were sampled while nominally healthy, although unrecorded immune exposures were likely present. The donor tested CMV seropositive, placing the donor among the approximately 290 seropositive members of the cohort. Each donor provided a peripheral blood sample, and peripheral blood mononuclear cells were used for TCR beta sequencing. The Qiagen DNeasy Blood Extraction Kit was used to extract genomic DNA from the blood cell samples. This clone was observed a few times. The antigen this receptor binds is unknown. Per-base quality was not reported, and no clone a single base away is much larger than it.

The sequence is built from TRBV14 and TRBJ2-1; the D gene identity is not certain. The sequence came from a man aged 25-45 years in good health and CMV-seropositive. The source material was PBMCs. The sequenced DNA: TGTGCCAGCAGCCAATACTCGAGCTCCTACAATGAGCAGTTCTTC. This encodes CASSQYSSSYNEQFF.